This T cell receptor (beta chain) was sequenced for a study of cytomegalovirus exposure and HLA in healthy donors (dated by TCRdb to the late 2010s). A note on the overall study: According to an earlier analysis of several hundred of the donors, about 179 million T cells yielded 117 million unique TCR beta sequences and approximately 280 Gb of sequence data. An earlier analysis of around 640 of the donors used high-throughput TCR beta sequencing to judge whether each TCR beta V gene segment behaved as functional or pseudogenic. Among 398 genotyped donors of the cohort, an average of about 240,000 unique TCR beta nucleotide sequences were sequenced per donor, roughly 18% of them non-productive. The genetic ancestry cluster associated with self-reported Caucasian donors included 81% of the 398 genotyped donors. A later genetic analysis used genome-wide SNP genotypes for about 55% of the 666 donors, treating that subset as a discovery cohort. The study aimed to test whether signatures of past pathogen exposure could be identified by cataloging public T cell receptors. The T cell repertoires of 550 to 850 subjects were profiled by immunosequencing and related to cytomegalovirus serostatus. Along with the 666-subject first cohort, a separate validation cohort of around 110 different subjects was used. Donor age, sex, ethnicity and CMV serostatus were compiled together with the repertoire data. To predict cytomegalovirus infection status, the study combined high-throughput TCR immunosequencing, statistical association of individual TCRs with disease status, and machine learning. Rather than drawing on any new phenotypic data, the later analysis identified candidate immune exposures from TCR beta sequences and the way those sequences occurred across donors. A later analysis re-analyzed previously published TCR beta repertoires from 660 or so donors and added high-resolution HLA genotyping to study TCR occurrence patterns. Typing coverage varied by locus: roughly 629-640 donors for A, B, C, DRB1 and DQB1; roughly 520 for DQA1; more than 600 for DPA1; roughly 450 for DPB1. Both class I and class II loci were covered by HLA typing, at four-digit resolution. All discovery cohort repertoires had been generated using a single sequencing platform. About 300 gigabases of sequencing data and tens of millions of unique TCR sequences were included in an early release covering about 600 HLA-typed donors. Roughly five DR-DQ haplotypes were treated as single units for association and clustering because of strong linkage in the cohort. What the study reported, not specific to this receptor: The presence/absence analyses assumed that sequencing depth was roughly uniform across donors, and that assumption may not be true. A further reported finding was that TCR beta sequences accurately predicted the HLA-A and HLA-B alleles for most subjects in the first cohort. Across donors, most TCR sequences were observed very rarely, whereas some public TCRs were present in many individuals. In vitro tests confirmed that three of the cytomegalovirus-associated TCR beta chains recognize cytomegalovirus antigens. According to a later analysis, TCR association rates differed among HLA loci, with DRB1 alleles showing the most associated TCRs and HLA-C alleles showing the fewest. Broadly in line with IMGT annotations, most TCR beta V segments showed up in productive rearrangements about 87% or about 30% of the time in an earlier analysis of a few hundred of the donors. Specific HLA alleles were associated with over 15,000 TCR beta sequences at a false discovery rate of 0.05 in a later analysis. In a later genetic analysis, a missense DCLRE1C variant was associated with V-gene and J-gene trimming of TCR beta chains, and the association was replicated in an independent cohort. The cohort was sequenced for TCR beta chains only, and without alpha or paired-chain data the features that could be detected were limited. The sequencing pipeline was judged likely to have produced a cluster of highly shared sequence variants as a technical artifact. Strong co-occurrence of HLA alleles, especially DR and DQ, made assigning TCR associations to individual alleles difficult. The authors suggested that the approach could potentially be extended to other disease states and immunological phenotypes. The earlier analysis of fewer than 750 of the donors excluded some 15 rarely observed V segments, including chromosome 9 orphons, because counts were too low. A total of roughly 160 TCR beta chains were listed by the study as associated with cytomegalovirus. The classifier was reported to diagnose cytomegalovirus status with high specificity and sensitivity in both the original and validation cohorts. Correlated functional status among segregating V segments might reflect linkage disequilibrium, but an unknown experimental factor could not be ruled out. The only immune exposure information available for the cohort was CMV serostatus. In a later genetic analysis, fewer N-insertions in productive TCRs were reported among donors in an Asian-associated ancestry cluster than the approximately 710-donor mean. A later analysis found that most CMV-associated TCR beta chains appeared HLA-restricted, with HLA associations seemingly driven largely by CMV exposure. Because some donors lacked HLA typing at each locus, the association tests relied only on the typed subset. In a later analysis, HLA-associated TCR beta chains showed more clonal expansion and lower generation probabilities than non-associated chains that were equally common. Because the 87-base-pair reads could not distinguish some IMGT-functional V segments, including TRBV6-2 and TRBV6-3, those segments were excluded. Several of the top co-occurrence clusters appeared to be linked to parvovirus B19, influenza, CMV and Epstein-Barr virus, according to a later analysis.

The cohort consisted of 650 to 700 healthy bone marrow donors. At the time of sampling, all cohort members were nominally healthy, though unrecorded immune exposures were likely present. The donor was CMV seronegative and belonged to the group of 350 to 400 seronegative cohort members. A peripheral blood sample was collected from each donor, and TCR beta sequencing was performed on peripheral blood mononuclear cells. Genomic DNA was extracted from the blood cell samples with the Qiagen DNeasy Blood Extraction Kit. The germline V gene gives CDR1 as SNHLY and CDR2 as FYNNEI. A distance of 11 bases separates the germline ends of V and J, which lose 2 bases and 4 bases respectively. The CDR3 contains 14 residues, cysteine and phenylalanine counted. CDR3 DNA is the only sequence kept; it has 42 bases, read in frame from the first base. As regards this clone: No cognate antigen has been identified for it. Base qualities were left out, and no much larger clone turns up one base away.

The protocol used for the library was the immunoSEQ multiplex PCR assay. For the multiplex PCR, a mixture combining 60 forward primers for TCR Vbeta segments and 13 reverse primers for TCR Jbeta segments was used. A multiplex PCR assay on genomic DNA amplified the CDR3 region of rearranged TCR beta genes. The Illumina HiSeq System was used to sequence the amplified TCR beta libraries as 87-base-pair reads. Turning to the authors' computational methods: In a later analysis, roughly 80 million unique TCR beta chains were counted across the roughly 700 repertoires, and around 10 million of these chains were shared by at least two donors. A nearest-neighbor algorithm error-corrected the raw reads and collapsed the reads into unique sequences, merging closely related sequences to remove PCR and sequencing errors. To assign V, D and J gene segments, CDR3 sequences were aligned to IMGT reference sequences. For a sequence to be retained, a match of at least six nucleotides to both a V gene segment and a J gene segment was required. Rearrangements were called productive when the CDR3 lacked stop codons and stayed in frame with V and J; all others were non-productive. CDR3 was defined by IMGT convention, running from the second conserved V-encoded cysteine to the conserved J-encoded phenylalanine. The earlier analysis of some 540 of the donors excluded any sequence lacking an unambiguous match to a single V gene segment. An earlier analysis of about 600 of the donors called V segments functional above 56.7% productive rearrangements and segregating when the between-donor standard deviation exceeded 5%. To diagnose cytomegalovirus status from the catalog of TCR beta chain sequences, a statistical classification framework was built. V and J gene assignment, in a later analysis, came from comparing TCR nucleotide sequences with IMGT/GENE-DB human TR gene sequences. Using the TCRdist pipeline, a later analysis assigned CDR3 sequences along with most-parsimonious VDJ recombination scenarios. A later analysis defined each TCR beta chain by its CDR3 amino acid sequence plus V-gene family, and excluded reads lacking a unique V-gene family. A later analysis removed 592 highly shared, low-generation-probability nucleotide sequences to deal with suspected cross-contamination and a sequencing artifact. For each public chain, a later analysis derived a clonal expansion index from normalized ranks of inferred template counts within each repertoire. In a later analysis, generation probabilities were computed using a VDJ recombination model fitted to out-of-frame rearrangements, and the results were checked against IGoR. Hypergeometric tests were used in a later analysis to score TCR-TCR, TCR-HLA and TCR-CMV co-occurrence, with a repertoire-size bias correction applied to the TCR pairs. False discovery rates were estimated in a later analysis by permuting HLA or CMV assignments 20 times. A later analysis grouped co-occurring TCRs with DBSCAN, adding TCRdist sequence similarity when clustering within HLA-allele-positive subsets. Repertoires with fewer than 30,000 or more than 120,000 public chains, plus five repertoires with anomalous nucleotide sharing, were excluded from co-occurrence clustering. Sourced from immuneACCESS, this table was stored by TCRdb with only in-frame sequences that have V and J called. A share of the clones is absent; for the studies checked, an unresolved V gene accounts for under half, and the remainder has no known explanation. V and J calls plus clone size are reproduced from that table; the DNA served to infer D and trimming. The sample table lists 150,000 to 200,000 clones, more than 70% of them with a count of one. Together, the top ten hold 0.8% to 1.3% of the sample.

The sample was PBMCs. The sequence is built from TRBV2 and TRBJ1-1; TRBD1 could be the D gene, as 5 bases match. The receptor's source is a man aged 30 to 45 in good health and CMV-seronegative. The sequenced DNA: TGTGCCAGCAGTGAATCAGGGAGGGGCACTGAAGCTTTCTTT. Its translation reads: CASSESGRGTEAFF. The CDR3 plus the reference TRBV2 and TRBJ1-1 genes for the other parts give the full variable domain: EPEVTQTPSHQVTQMGQEVILRCVPISNHLYFYWYRQILGQKVEFLVSFYNNEISEKSEIFDDQFSVERPDGSNFTLKIRSTKLEDSAMYFCASSESGRGTEAFFGQGTRLTVV.